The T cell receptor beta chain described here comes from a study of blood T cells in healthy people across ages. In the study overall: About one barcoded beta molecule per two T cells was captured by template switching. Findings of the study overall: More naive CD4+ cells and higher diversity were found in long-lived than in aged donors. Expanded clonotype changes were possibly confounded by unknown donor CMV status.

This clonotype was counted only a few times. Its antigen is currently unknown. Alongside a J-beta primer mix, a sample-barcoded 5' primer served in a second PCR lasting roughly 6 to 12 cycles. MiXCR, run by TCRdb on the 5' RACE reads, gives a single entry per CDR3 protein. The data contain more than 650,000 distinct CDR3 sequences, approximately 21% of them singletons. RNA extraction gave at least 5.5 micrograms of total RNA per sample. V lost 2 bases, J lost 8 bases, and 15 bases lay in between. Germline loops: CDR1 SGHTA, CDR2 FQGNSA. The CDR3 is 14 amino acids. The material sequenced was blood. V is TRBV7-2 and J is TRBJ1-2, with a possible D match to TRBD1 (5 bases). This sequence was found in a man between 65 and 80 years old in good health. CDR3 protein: CASSLSGQGRGYTF. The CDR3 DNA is TGTGCCAGCAGCTTAAGTGGGCAGGGACGGGGCTACACCTTC. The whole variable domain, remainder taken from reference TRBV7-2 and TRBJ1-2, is GAGVSQSPSNKVTEKGKDVELRCDPISGHTALYWYRQSLGQGLEFLIYFQGNSAPDKSGLPSDRFSAERTGGSVSTLTIQRTQQEDSAVYLCASSLSGQGRGYTFGSGTRLTVV.